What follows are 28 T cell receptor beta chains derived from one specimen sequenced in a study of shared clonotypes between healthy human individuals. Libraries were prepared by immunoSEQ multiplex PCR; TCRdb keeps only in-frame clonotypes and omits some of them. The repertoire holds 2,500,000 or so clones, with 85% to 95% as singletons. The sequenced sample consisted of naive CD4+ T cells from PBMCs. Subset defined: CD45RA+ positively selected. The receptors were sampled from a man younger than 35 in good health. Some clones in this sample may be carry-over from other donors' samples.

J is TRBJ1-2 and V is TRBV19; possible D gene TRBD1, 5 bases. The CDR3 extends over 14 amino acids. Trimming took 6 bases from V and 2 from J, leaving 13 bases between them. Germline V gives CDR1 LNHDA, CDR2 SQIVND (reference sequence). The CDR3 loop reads CASSHLDSNYGYTF. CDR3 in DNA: TGTGCCAGTAGCCACCTTGACAGCAACTATGGCTACACCTTC.

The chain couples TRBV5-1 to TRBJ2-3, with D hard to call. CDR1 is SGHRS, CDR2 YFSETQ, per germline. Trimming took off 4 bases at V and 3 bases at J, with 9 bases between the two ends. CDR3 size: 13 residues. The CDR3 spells CASSVTDTDTQYF. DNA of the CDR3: TGCGCCAGCAGCGTTACGGATACAGATACGCAGTATTTT.

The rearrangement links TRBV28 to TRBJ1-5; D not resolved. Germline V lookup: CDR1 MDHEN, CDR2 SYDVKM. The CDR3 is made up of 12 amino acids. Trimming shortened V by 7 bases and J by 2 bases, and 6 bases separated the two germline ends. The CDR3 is CASITRNQPQHF. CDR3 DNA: TGTGCCAGCATCACCCGCAATCAGCCCCAGCATTTT.

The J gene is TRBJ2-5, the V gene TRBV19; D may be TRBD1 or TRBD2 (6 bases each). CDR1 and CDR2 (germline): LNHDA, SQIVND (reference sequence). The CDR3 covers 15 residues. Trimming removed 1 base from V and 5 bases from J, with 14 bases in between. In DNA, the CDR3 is TGTGCCAGTAGTATAGGAATCGGGGGACACGAGACCCAGTACTTC. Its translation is CASSIGIGGHETQYF.

For the CDR3, the DNA is TGTGCCAGCTCACCAACGACTTTGGACAGTGAAGCTTTCTTT. It encodes CASSPTTLDSEAFF. The chain joins TRBV18 to TRBJ1-1; perhaps TRBD1 as D (6 bases). This CDR3 comprises 14 residues. Germline lookup yields CDR1 KGHSH and CDR2 LQKENI. Trimming removed 2 bases from V and 7 bases from J, with 14 bases in between. The entire variable domain, with the rest obtained from reference TRBV18 and TRBJ1-1, is as follows: NAGVMQNPRHLVRRRGQEARLRCSPMKGHSHVYWYRQLPEEGLKFMVYLQKENIIDESGMPKERFSAEFPKEGPSILRIQQVVRGDSAAYFCASSPTTLDSEAFFGQGTRLTVV.

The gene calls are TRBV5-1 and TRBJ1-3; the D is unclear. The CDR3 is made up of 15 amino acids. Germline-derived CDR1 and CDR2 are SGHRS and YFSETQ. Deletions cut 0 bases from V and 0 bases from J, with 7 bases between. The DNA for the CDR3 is TGCGCCAGCAGCTTGGATGGCATCTCTGGAAACACCATATATTTT. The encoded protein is CASSLDGISGNTIYF. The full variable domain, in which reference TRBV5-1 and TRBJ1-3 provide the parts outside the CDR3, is KAGVTQTPRYLIKTRGQQVTLSCSPISGHRSVSWYQQTPGQGLQFLFEYFSETQRNKGNFPGRFSGRQFSNSRSEMNVSTLELGDSALYLCASSLDGISGNTIYFGEGSWLTVV.

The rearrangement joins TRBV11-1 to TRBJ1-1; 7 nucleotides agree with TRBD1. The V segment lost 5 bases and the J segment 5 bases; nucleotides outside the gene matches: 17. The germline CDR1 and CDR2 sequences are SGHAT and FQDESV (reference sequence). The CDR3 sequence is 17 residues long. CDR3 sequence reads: CASSRGQVGFLTTEAFF. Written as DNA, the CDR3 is TGTGCCAGCAGCCGCGGACAGGTAGGATTCTTGACGACTGAAGCTTTCTTT.

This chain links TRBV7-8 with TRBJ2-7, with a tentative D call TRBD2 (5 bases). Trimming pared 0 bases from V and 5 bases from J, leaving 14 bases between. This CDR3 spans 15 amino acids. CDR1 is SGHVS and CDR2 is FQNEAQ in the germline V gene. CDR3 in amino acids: CASSLARPGSDEQYF. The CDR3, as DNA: TGTGCCAGCAGCTTAGCGAGACCGGGATCGGACGAGCAGTACTTC. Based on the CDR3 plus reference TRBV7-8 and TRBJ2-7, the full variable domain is GAGVSQSPRYKVAKRGQDVALRCDPISGHVSLFWYQQALGQGPEFLTYFQNEAQLDKSGLPSDRFFAERPEGSVSTLKIQRTQQEDSAVYLCASSLARPGSDEQYFGPGTRLTVT.

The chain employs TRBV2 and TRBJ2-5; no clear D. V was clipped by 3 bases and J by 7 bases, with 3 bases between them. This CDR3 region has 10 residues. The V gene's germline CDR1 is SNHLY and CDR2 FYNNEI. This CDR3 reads CASSERTQYF. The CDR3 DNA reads TGTGCCAGCAGTGAGAGGACCCAGTACTTC.

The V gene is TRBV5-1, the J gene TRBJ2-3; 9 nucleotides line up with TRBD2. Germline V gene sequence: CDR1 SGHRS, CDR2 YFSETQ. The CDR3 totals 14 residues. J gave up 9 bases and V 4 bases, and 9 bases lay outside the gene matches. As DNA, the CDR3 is TGCGCCAGCAGCGGTAGCGGGGGATTGGAGACGCAGTATTTT. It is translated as CASSGSGGLETQYF.

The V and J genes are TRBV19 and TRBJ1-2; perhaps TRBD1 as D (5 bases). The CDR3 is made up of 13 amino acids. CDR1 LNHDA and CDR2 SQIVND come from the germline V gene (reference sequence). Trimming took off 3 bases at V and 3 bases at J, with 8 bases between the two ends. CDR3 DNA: TGTGCCAGTAGTATTCCCAGGGACTATGGCTACACCTTC. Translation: CASSIPRDYGYTF. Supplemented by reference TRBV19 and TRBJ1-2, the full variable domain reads DGGITQSPKYLFRKEGQNVTLSCEQNLNHDAMYWYRQDPGQGLRLIYYSQIVNDFQKGDIAEGYSVSREKKESFPLTVTSAQKNPTAFYLCASSIPRDYGYTFGSGTRLTVV.

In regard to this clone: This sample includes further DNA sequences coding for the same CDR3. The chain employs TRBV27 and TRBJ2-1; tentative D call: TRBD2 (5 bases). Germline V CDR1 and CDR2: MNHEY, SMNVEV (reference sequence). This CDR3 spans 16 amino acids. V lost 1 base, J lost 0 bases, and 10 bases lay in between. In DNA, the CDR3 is TGTGCCAGCAGTTTATTAGCGTTGAGCTCCTACAATGAGCAGTTCTTC. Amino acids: CASSLLALSSYNEQFF.

The CDR3, as DNA: TGTGCCTTTGGGAACACGGGCGAGCAGTACTTC. Amino acid sequence: CAFGNTGEQYF. The chain combines TRBV30 with TRBJ2-5; no clear D. The J call may be wrong; the DNA end is better matched by TRBJ2-7. CDR3 size: 11 residues. CDR1 is GTSNPN and CDR2 is SVGIG in the germline V gene (reference sequence).

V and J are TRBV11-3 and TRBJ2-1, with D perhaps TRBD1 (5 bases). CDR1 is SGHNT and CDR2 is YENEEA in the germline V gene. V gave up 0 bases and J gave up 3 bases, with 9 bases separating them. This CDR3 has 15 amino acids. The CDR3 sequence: CASSLDGQGYNEQFF. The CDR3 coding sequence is TGTGCCAGCAGCTTAGATGGTCAGGGCTACAATGAGCAGTTCTTC.

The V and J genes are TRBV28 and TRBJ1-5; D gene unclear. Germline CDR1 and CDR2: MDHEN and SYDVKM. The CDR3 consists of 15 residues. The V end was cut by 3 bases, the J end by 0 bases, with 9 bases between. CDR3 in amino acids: CASSLVHYSNQPQHF. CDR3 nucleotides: TGTGCCAGCAGTTTGGTTCATTATAGCAATCAGCCCCAGCATTTT. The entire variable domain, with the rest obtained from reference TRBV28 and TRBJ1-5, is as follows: DVKVTQSSRYLVKRTGEKVFLECVQDMDHENMFWYRQDPGLGLRLIYFSYDVKMKEKGDIPEGYSVSREKKERFSLILESASTNQTSMYLCASSLVHYSNQPQHFGDGTRLSIL.

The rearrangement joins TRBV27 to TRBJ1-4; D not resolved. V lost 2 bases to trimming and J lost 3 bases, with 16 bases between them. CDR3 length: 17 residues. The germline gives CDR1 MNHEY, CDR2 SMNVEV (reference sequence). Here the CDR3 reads CASSLRWPARANEKLFF. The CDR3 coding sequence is TGTGCCAGCAGTTTACGATGGCCGGCACGGGCTAATGAAAAACTGTTTTTT.

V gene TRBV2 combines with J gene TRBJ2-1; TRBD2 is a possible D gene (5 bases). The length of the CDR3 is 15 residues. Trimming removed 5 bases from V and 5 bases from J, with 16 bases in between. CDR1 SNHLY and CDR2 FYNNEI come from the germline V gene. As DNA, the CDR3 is TGTGCCAGCAGTCTCCGGGGTCCCCTTCACAATGAGCAGTTCTTC. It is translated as CASSLRGPLHNEQFF. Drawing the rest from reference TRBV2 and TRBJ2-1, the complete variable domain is EPEVTQTPSHQVTQMGQEVILRCVPISNHLYFYWYRQILGQKVEFLVSFYNNEISEKSEIFDDQFSVERPDGSNFTLKIRSTKLEDSAMYFCASSLRGPLHNEQFFGPGTRLTVL.

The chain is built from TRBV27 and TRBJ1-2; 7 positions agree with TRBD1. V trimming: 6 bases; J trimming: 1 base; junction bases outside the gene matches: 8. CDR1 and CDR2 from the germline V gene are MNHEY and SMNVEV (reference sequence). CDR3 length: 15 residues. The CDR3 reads CASRETGRSNYGYTF. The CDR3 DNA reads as TGTGCCAGCAGGGAGACAGGGCGCAGTAACTATGGCTACACCTTC.

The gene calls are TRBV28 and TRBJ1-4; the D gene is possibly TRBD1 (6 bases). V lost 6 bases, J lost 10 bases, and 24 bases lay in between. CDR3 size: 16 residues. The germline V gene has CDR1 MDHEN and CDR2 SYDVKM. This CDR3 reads CASSSRGGSSGVKLFF. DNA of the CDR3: TGTGCCAGCAGCTCCCGTGGGGGCTCCAGCGGGGTAAAACTGTTTTTT.

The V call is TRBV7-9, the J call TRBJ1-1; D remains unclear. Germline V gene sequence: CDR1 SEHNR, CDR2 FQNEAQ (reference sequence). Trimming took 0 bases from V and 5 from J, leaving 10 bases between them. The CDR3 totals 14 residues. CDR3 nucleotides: TGTGCCAGCAGCTTAGCGGGTACGTTTACTGAAGCTTTCTTT. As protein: CASSLAGTFTEAFF.

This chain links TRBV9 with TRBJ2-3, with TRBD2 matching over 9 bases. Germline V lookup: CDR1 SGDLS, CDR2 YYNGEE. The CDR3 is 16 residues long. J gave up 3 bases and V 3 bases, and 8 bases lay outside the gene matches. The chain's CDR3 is CASSAVAGDGTDTQYF. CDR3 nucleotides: TGTGCCAGCAGCGCAGTAGCGGGAGATGGGACAGATACGCAGTATTTT.

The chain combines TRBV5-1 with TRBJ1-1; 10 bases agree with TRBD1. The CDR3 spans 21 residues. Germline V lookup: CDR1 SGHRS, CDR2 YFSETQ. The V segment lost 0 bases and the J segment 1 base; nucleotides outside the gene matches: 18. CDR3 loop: CASSLALGQGSKEGSNTEAFF. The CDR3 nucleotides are TGCGCCAGCAGCTTGGCCTTGGGACAGGGGTCGAAGGAGGGTTCGAACACTGAAGCTTTCTTT. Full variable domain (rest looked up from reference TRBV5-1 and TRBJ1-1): KAGVTQTPRYLIKTRGQQVTLSCSPISGHRSVSWYQQTPGQGLQFLFEYFSETQRNKGNFPGRFSGRQFSNSRSEMNVSTLELGDSALYLCASSLALGQGSKEGSNTEAFFGQGTRLTVV.

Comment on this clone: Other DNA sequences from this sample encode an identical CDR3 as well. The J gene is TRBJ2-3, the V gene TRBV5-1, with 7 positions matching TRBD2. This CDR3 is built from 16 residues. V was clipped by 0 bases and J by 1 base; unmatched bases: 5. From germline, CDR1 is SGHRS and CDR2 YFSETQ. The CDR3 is CASSLAPSGGTDTQYF. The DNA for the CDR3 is TGCGCCAGCAGCTTGGCCCCTAGCGGTGGCACAGATACGCAGTATTTT.

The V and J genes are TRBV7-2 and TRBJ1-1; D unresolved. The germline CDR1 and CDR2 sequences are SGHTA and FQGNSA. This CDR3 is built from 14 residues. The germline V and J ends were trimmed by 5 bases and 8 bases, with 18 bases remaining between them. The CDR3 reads CASSPREDDLEAFF. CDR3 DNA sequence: TGTGCCAGCAGCCCACGCGAGGACGACTTAGAAGCTTTCTTT.

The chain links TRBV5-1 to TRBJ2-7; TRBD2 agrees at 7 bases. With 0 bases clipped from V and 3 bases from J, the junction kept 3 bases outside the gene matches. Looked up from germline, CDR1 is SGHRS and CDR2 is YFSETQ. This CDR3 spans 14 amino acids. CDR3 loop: CASSLDGRNYEQYF. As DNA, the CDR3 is TGCGCCAGCAGCTTGGACGGGAGGAACTACGAGCAGTACTTC.

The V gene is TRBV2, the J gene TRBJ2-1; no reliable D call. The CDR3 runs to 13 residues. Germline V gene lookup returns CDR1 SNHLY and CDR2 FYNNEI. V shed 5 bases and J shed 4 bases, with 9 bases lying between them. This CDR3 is CASSSRAYNEQFF. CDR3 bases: TGTGCCAGCAGTTCCCGGGCGTACAATGAGCAGTTCTTC.

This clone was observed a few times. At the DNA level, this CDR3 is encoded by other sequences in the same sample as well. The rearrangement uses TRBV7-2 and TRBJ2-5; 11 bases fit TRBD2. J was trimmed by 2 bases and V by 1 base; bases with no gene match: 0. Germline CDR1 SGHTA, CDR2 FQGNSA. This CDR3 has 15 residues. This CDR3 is CASSLGLAGQETQYF. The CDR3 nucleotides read TGTGCCAGCAGCTTAGGACTAGCGGGGCAAGAGACCCAGTACTTC.

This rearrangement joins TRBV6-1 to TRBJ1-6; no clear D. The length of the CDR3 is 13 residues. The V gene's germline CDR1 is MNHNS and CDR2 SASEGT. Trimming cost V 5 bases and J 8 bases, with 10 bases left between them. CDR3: CASSSRADSPLHF. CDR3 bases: TGTGCCAGCAGTTCTAGGGCAGATTCACCCCTCCACTTT.